This TCR beta chain was captured in a study of STAT5B mutations in CD4+ large granular lymphocyte leukemia. On this clone: Its cognate antigen is unknown.

Source study methods: Lowest detectable productive clonotype frequency was 2.59 x 10-5. TCRdb's table, derived via immunoSEQ multiplex PCR, lists solely in-frame clones and lacks some. V and J calls and clone size are given by that table; D and trimming were obtained from the DNA. The data contain about 38,000 clones, 70% to 80% of them singletons. Germline values: CDR1 SNHLY, CDR2 FYNNEI. The CDR3 contains 18 residues. With 6 bases clipped from V and 2 bases from J, the junction kept 12 bases outside the gene matches. General observations from the study: CD4-sorted patient repertoires seemed more clonal than healthy CD4+ repertoires. 8/27 top patient clones versus 2/35 control clones were TRBV06-family. The CD4+ versus CD8+ T-LGLL clonality difference may reflect limited sample size.

This sequence was found in a human donor in good health. The sequencing sample was made of CD4+ T cells from blood buffy coats. V gene TRBV2 combines with J gene TRBJ2-3; 12 bases map to TRBD2. The DNA of the CDR3 is TGTGCCAGCAGAGGAACTAGCGGGGGGAACATACTCACAGATACGCAGTATTTT. Protein sequence: CASRGTSGGNILTDTQYF.